This T cell receptor (beta chain) appears in the sequencing data of a study of technical replicates of blood from a few donors. Sequencing was performed with immunoSEQ multiplex PCR; in TCRdb, only in-frame clones are kept and a portion is missing. The data hold about 56,000 clones, with roughly 96% observed a single time. The CDR3 loop spans 11 amino acids. Germline loops: CDR1 LNHDA, CDR2 SQIVND (reference sequence). The J segment lost 10 bases and the V segment lost 4 bases, leaving 3 bases of the junction unmatched. The sample comprised PBMCs. The rearrangement joins TRBV19 to TRBJ1-1; 7 bases agree with TRBD1. The sequence came from a human donor in good health. Some clones in this sample may be carry-over from other donors' samples. The CDR3 here is CASSTTGRAFF. DNA for the CDR3: TGTGCCAGTAGTACGACAGGGCGAGCTTTCTTT.